Sequencing of this T cell receptor (beta chain) was carried out in a study of blood T cell repertoires in COVID-19. Donors in Cohort 3 counted as recovered after two negative PCRs, clearance, or symptom resolution. This table comes from immunoSEQ multiplex PCR, and its TCRdb copy is limited to in-frame clones, with some not included. Of approximately 500,000 clones in the sample, approximately 90% are singletons; the top ten hold less than 2%. CDR3 size: 13 residues. Per the germline V gene, CDR1 is MGHRA and CDR2 is YSYEKL. Trimming shortened V by 4 bases and J by 1 base, and 7 bases separated the two germline ends.

The receptor was isolated from a woman aged 40 to 50 who had recovered from COVID-19. Sequences were obtained from PBMCs or T cells enriched from blood (not recorded which). The rearrangement joins TRBV4-1 to TRBJ1-1, with D possibly TRBD1 on 6 matching bases. The CDR3 sequence is CASSPGQNTEAFF. The CDR3 DNA is TGCGCCAGCAGCCCGGGACAGAACACTGAAGCTTTCTTT.